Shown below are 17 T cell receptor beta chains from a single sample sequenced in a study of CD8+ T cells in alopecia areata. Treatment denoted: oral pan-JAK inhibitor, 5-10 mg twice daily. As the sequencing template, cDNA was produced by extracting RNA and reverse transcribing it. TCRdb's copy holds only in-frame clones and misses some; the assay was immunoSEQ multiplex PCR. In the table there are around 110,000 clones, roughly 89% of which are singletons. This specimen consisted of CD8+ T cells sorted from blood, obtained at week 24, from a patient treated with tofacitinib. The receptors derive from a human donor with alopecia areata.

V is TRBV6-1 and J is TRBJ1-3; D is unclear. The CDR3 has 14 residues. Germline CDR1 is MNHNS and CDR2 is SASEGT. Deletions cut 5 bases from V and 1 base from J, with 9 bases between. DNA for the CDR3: TGTGCCAGCAGTCCTCAGGCGTCTGGAAACACCATATATTTT. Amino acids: CASSPQASGNTIYF.

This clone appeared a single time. The CDR3 DNA reads TGTGCCAGCAGCTTCCCGGGGAGGGGACAGGAGCAGTACTTC. Protein product: CASSFPGRGQEQYF. V and J are TRBV7-9 and TRBJ2-7; the D call may be TRBD1 or TRBD2 (7 bases each). Germline V lookup: CDR1 SEHNR, CDR2 FQNEAQ (reference sequence). V was shortened by 3 bases and J by 7 bases, with 16 bases between the two germline ends. CDR3 length: 14 residues.

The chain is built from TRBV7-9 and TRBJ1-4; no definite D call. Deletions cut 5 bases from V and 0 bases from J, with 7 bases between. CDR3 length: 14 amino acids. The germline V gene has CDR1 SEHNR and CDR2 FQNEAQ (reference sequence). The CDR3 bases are TGTGCCAGCAGCCAACTAGCAACTAATGAAAAACTGTTTTTT. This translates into CASSQLATNEKLFF.

The CDR3 here is CASSFGSASTDTQYF. CDR3 bases: TGTGCCAGCAGCTTCGGGAGTGCTAGCACAGATACGCAGTATTTT. V is TRBV13 and J is TRBJ2-3, with D perhaps TRBD2 (6 bases). The CDR3 spans 15 residues. In germline, CDR1 is PRHDT, CDR2 FYEKMQ (reference sequence). V lost 3 bases to trimming and J lost 0 bases, with 10 bases between them.

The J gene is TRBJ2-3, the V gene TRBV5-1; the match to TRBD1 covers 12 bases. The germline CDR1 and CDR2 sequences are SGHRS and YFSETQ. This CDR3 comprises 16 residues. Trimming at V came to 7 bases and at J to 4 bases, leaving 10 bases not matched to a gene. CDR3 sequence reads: CASGTGGVSPPDTQYF. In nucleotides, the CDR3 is TGCGCCAGCGGGACAGGGGGCGTCAGCCCTCCAGATACGCAGTATTTT.

CDR3 amino acids: CASSLGGSNEKLFF. The CDR3 coding sequence is TGTGCCAGCAGCTTGGGAGGGTCTAATGAAAAACTGTTTTTT. The chain links TRBV5-4 to TRBJ1-4, with D unresolved. Germline CDR1 and CDR2: SGHNT and YYREEE (reference sequence). CDR3 size: 14 residues. The V and J ends lost 0 bases and 3 bases respectively, with 6 bases between them.

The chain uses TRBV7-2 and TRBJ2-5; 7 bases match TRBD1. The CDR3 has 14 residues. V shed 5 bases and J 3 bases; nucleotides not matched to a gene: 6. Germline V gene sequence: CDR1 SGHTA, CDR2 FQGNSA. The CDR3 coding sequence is TGTGCCAGCAGCCTCACAGGGGCTAAAGAGACCCAGTACTTC. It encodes CASSLTGAKETQYF.

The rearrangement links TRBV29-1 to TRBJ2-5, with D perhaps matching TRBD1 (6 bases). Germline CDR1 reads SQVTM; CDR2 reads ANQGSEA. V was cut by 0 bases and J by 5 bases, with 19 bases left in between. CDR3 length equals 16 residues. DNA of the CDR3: TGCAGCGTTGAAGAGTTGAAGGGGACAATTTACGAGACCCAGTACTTC. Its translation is CSVEELKGTIYETQYF.

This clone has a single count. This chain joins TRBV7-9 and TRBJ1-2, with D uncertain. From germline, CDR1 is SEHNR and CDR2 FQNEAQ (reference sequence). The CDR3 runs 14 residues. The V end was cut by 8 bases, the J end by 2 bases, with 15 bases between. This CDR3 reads CASLPPAVNYGYTF. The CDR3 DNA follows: TGTGCCAGCCTACCCCCGGCAGTCAACTATGGCTACACCTTC.

The CDR3 loop reads CASSTVAQMNTEAFF. CDR3 nucleotide sequence: TGCGCCAGCAGTACGGTGGCACAGATGAACACTGAAGCTTTCTTT. V is TRBV4-1 and J is TRBJ1-1; D is undetermined. CDR1 MGHRA and CDR2 YSYEKL come from the germline V gene. V gave up 6 bases and J gave up 0 bases, with 14 bases separating them. The CDR3 is made up of 15 amino acids.

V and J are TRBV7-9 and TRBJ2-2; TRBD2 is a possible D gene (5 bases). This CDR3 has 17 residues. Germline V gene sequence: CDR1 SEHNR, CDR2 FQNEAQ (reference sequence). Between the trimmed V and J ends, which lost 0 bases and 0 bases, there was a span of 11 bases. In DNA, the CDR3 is TGTGCCAGCAGCTTAGCGGTGGCGGGCCCGAACACCGGGGAGCTGTTTTTT. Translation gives CASSLAVAGPNTGELFF.

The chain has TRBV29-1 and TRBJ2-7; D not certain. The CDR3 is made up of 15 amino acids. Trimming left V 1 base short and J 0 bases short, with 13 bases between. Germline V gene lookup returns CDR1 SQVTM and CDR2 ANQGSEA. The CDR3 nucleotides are TGCAGCGTTGAAGGGGCGTTTTCAAGCTCCTACGAGCAGTACTTC. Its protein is CSVEGAFSSSYEQYF.

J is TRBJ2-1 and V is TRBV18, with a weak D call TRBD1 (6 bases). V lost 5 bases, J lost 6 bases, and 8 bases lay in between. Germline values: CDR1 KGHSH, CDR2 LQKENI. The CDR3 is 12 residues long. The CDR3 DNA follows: TGTGCCAGCTCAGACAGGAGCAATGAGCAGTTCTTC. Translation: CASSDRSNEQFF.

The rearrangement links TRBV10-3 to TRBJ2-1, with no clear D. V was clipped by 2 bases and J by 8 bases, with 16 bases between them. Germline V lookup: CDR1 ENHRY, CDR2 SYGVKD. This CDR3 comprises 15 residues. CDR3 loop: CAISEEDILLDEQFF. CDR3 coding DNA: TGTGCCATCAGTGAGGAGGATATTTTGCTAGATGAGCAGTTCTTC.

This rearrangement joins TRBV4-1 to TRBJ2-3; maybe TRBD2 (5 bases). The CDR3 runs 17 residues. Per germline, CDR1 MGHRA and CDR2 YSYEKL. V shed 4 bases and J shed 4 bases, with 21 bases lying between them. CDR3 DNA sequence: TGCGCCAGCAGCCCCGAGGGTGGGCTAGTCCCCGCAGATACGCAGTATTTT. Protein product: CASSPEGGLVPADTQYF.

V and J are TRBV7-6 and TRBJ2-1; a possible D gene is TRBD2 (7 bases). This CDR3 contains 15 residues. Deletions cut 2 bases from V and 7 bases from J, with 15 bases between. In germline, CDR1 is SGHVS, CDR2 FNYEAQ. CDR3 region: CASSLLTGGTNEQFF. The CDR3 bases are TGTGCCAGCAGCTTATTAACGGGGGGCACAAATGAGCAGTTCTTC. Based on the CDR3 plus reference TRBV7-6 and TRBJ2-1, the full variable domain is GAGVSQSPRYKVTKRGQDVALRCDPISGHVSLYWYRQALGQGPEFLTYFNYEAQQDKSGLPNDRFSAERPEGSISTLTIQRTEQRDSAMYRCASSLLTGGTNEQFFGPGTRLTVL.

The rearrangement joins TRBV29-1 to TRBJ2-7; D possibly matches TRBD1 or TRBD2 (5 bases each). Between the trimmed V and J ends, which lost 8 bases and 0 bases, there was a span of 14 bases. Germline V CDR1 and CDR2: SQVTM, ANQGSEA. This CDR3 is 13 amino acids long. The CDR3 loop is CSSRDGDSYEQYF. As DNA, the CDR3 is TGCAGCTCCCGGGACGGCGACTCCTACGAGCAGTACTTC.